A selection of T cell receptor beta chains follows, all from one sample in a study of T cell responses to AZD1222 COVID-19 vaccine. Using immunoSEQ multiplex PCR, the repertoire was profiled, and TCRdb retains in-frame clones only, with some absent. The table has 130,000 or so clones, 80% to 90% seen once. Sample: peripheral blood, taken on day 0 of AZD1222 vaccination. These receptor sequences come from an adult in good health. Each CDR3 is given with its conserved first and last residue. A D gene is named only where the DNA matches it firmly. Expanded clones get a size class; other rows say once, few or many, or leave the size out.

D gene: NA
V gene: TRBV28
clone size: NA
J gene: TRBJ1-1
CDR3 DNA: TGTGCCAGCAGTTTATTCGGATTTACGGAAGCTTTCTTT
CDR3 protein: CASSLFGFTEAFF

D gene: NA
V gene: TRBV28
clone size: NA
J gene: TRBJ1-4
CDR3 DNA: TGTGCCAGCAGTTTATGGGCCCGGAGGGAGGTTGAGGAAAAACTGTTTTTT
CDR3 protein: CASSLWARREVEEKLFF

D gene: NA
V gene: TRBV28
clone size: NA
J gene: TRBJ1-1
CDR3 DNA: TGTGCCAGCAGGAATAGCCGGAACACTGAAGCTTTCTTT
CDR3 protein: CASRNSRNTEAFF

D gene: TRBD1
V gene: TRBV12-3/TRBV12-4
clone size: NA
J gene: TRBJ1-4
CDR3 DNA: TGTGCCAGCAGTGGGGGACAGGAAAAACTGTTTTTT
CDR3 protein: CASSGGQEKLFF

D gene: NA
V gene: TRBV7-2
clone size: NA
J gene: TRBJ1-5
CDR3 DNA: TGTGCCAGCAGCTGGGTAGGGGGGTCATATCAGCCCCAGCATTTT
CDR3 protein: CASSWVGGSYQPQHF

D gene: NA
V gene: TRBV18
clone size: NA
J gene: TRBJ1-3
CDR3 DNA: TGTGCCAGCTCACCACGACAGTTTTACTCTGGAAACACCATATATTTT
CDR3 protein: CASSPRQFYSGNTIYF

D gene: TRBD1
V gene: TRBV6-5
clone size: once
J gene: TRBJ2-5
CDR3 DNA: TGTGCCTGCCGGGACAGGGCGATCCAAGAGACCCAGTACTTC
CDR3 protein: CACRDRAIQETQYF

D gene: NA
V gene: TRBV1
clone size: once
J gene: TRBJ1-5
CDR3 DNA: TGCACCAGCAGCCCCACCTCGGACAGGGTACATCAGCCCCAGCATTTT
CDR3 protein: CTSSPTSDRVHQPQHF

D gene: TRBD1
V gene: TRBV10-3
clone size: NA
J gene: TRBJ2-5
CDR3 DNA: TGTGCCATCAGTGAGTCGGACAGGGGGCTCAGAAAGACCCAGTACTTC
CDR3 protein: CAISESDRGLRKTQYF

D gene: TRBD2
V gene: TRBV28
clone size: NA
J gene: TRBJ2-3
CDR3 DNA: TGTGCCAGCAGTGCCACTAGCGGGAGGGCCTCGTCCCCAGATACGCAGTATTTT
CDR3 protein: CASSATSGRASSPDTQYF

D gene: NA
V gene: TRBV9
clone size: NA
J gene: TRBJ1-6
CDR3 DNA: TGTGCCAGCAGCGTATACGGGGGGGCAGGAGATAATTCACCCCTCCACTTT
CDR3 protein: CASSVYGGAGDNSPLHF

D gene: NA
V gene: TRBV5-1
clone size: NA
J gene: TRBJ1-4
CDR3 DNA: TGCGCCAGCAGCCCGTTAGAGATTCCAAATGAAAAACTGTTTTTT
CDR3 protein: CASSPLEIPNEKLFF

D gene: NA
V gene: TRBV28
clone size: NA
J gene: TRBJ1-5
CDR3 DNA: TGTGCCAGCAGTTTAGGAGGCCAGATAAATCAGCCCCAGCATTTT
CDR3 protein: CASSLGGQINQPQHF

D gene: NA
V gene: TRBV7-2
clone size: NA
J gene: TRBJ1-5
CDR3 DNA: TGTGCCAGCAGCTCTCCGGCGGGGGAATGGGGTCAGCCCCAGCATTTT
CDR3 protein: CASSSPAGEWGQPQHF

D gene: TRBD1
V gene: TRBV6-2/TRBV6-3
clone size: NA
J gene: TRBJ2-7
CDR3 DNA: TGTGCCAGCAGCCCACAGGGGGCCACAAACCGCGAGCAGTACTTC
CDR3 protein: CASSPQGATNREQYF

D gene: NA
V gene: TRBV4-1
clone size: NA
J gene: TRBJ2-4
CDR3 DNA: TGCGCCAGCACCTCCTCCGTAGCCAAAAACATTCAGTACTTC
CDR3 protein: CASTSSVAKNIQYF

D gene: TRBD2
V gene: TRBV7-2
clone size: NA
J gene: TRBJ2-5
CDR3 DNA: TGTGCCAGCAACAGACTGAGCGGGAGATCCCAAGAGACCCAGTACTTC
CDR3 protein: CASNRLSGRSQETQYF

D gene: NA
V gene: TRBV11-2
clone size: once
J gene: TRBJ2-1
CDR3 DNA: TGTGCCAGCAGCTTTTACGGACTACTCAATGAGCAGTTCTTC
CDR3 protein: CASSFYGLLNEQFF

D gene: NA
V gene: TRBV9
clone size: NA
J gene: TRBJ1-4
CDR3 DNA: TGTGCCAGCAGCGTCGGCCCAACTAATGAAAAACTGTTTTTT
CDR3 protein: CASSVGPTNEKLFF

D gene: NA
V gene: TRBV27
clone size: NA
J gene: TRBJ2-7
CDR3 DNA: TGTGCCAGCAGCAGCCGACAGGTGCCCTACGAGCAGTACTTC
CDR3 protein: CASSSRQVPYEQYF

D gene: NA
V gene: TRBV6-5
clone size: NA
J gene: TRBJ1-3
CDR3 DNA: TGTGCCAGCAGGTCCACAGTTGCTGGAAACACCATATATTTT
CDR3 protein: CASRSTVAGNTIYF

D gene: TRBD1
V gene: TRBV6-5
clone size: NA
J gene: TRBJ2-7
CDR3 DNA: TGTGCCAGCAGTAGGGACAGAGCCTACGAGCAGTACTTC
CDR3 protein: CASSRDRAYEQYF